One sample yielded the 27 T cell receptor beta chains listed below, sequenced in a study of shared clonotypes between healthy human individuals. The repertoire was sequenced with immunoSEQ multiplex PCR; TCRdb's copy has only in-frame clones and lacks some. The sample lists over a million clones, 95% to 99% occurring once. Source material: naive CD4+ T cells sorted from blood. Regarding subset: CD45RA+ positively selected. All receptors come from a man aged 30-40 years in good health.

The chain joins TRBV28 to TRBJ2-7; D possibly corresponds to TRBD1 (6 bases). CDR3 size: 15 residues. Germline lookup yields CDR1 MDHEN and CDR2 SYDVKM. The V end lost 6 bases, the J end lost 5 bases, and 20 bases lay between the germline ends. CDR3 amino acids: CASSQIHRVGNEQYF. CDR3 nucleotides: TGTGCCAGCAGCCAGATACACAGGGTAGGAAACGAGCAGTACTTC.

The rearrangement uses TRBV14 and TRBJ2-3, with 11 bases matching TRBD2. The CDR3 spans 16 residues. The V and J ends lost 3 bases and 4 bases, in that order; junction bases with no gene match: 6. CDR1 is SGHDN and CDR2 is FVKESK in the germline V gene. The CDR3 region has the DNA TGTGCCAGCAGCCATAGACTAGCGGGATTGGCAGATACGCAGTATTTT. Translating it yields CASSHRLAGLADTQYF.

This clone was detected once. The genes are TRBV28 and TRBJ1-2; D remains unclear. The CDR3 is 12 residues long. From germline, CDR1 is MDHEN and CDR2 SYDVKM. The V end was cut by 5 bases, the J end by 6 bases, with 10 bases between. CDR3 region: CASSPPTDGYTF. CDR3 bases: TGTGCCAGCAGTCCCCCGACGGATGGCTACACCTTC.

The V call is TRBV19, the J call TRBJ1-5; TRBD1 matches at 11 bases. The CDR3 totals 18 residues. CDR1 and CDR2 (germline): LNHDA, SQIVND (reference sequence). Trimming removed 2 bases from V and 2 bases from J; junction bases left unmatched: 8. CDR3 in DNA: TGTGCCAGTAGTATATCCGGGACAGGGGGTCGTCGCAATCAGCCCCAGCATTTT. Translation: CASSISGTGGRRNQPQHF. The whole variable domain, filled in from reference TRBV19 and TRBJ1-5, reads DGGITQSPKYLFRKEGQNVTLSCEQNLNHDAMYWYRQDPGQGLRLIYYSQIVNDFQKGDIAEGYSVSREKKESFPLTVTSAQKNPTAFYLCASSISGTGGRRNQPQHFGDGTRLSIL.

J is TRBJ2-7 and V is TRBV19, with unresolved D. Deletions cut 5 bases from V and 0 bases from J, with 17 bases between. Germline V gene data show CDR1 as LNHDA and CDR2 as SQIVND (reference sequence). The CDR3 sequence is 16 residues long. CDR3 amino acids: CASSAPRTASSYEQYF. DNA for the CDR3: TGTGCCAGTAGTGCCCCAAGGACGGCGAGCTCCTACGAGCAGTACTTC.

This chain connects TRBV5-8 to TRBJ2-3; 7 nucleotides align to TRBD2. Germline CDR1 SGHTS, CDR2 YDEGEE. V was clipped by 10 bases and J by 1 base; unmatched bases: 15. This CDR3 has 16 residues. CDR3 coding DNA: TGTGCCGTTGAGGCTGGTGGGAGGGCCGGCACAGATACGCAGTATTTT. This translates into CAVEAGGRAGTDTQYF. The whole variable domain, remainder taken from reference TRBV5-8 and TRBJ2-3, is EAGVTQSPTHLIKTRGQQATLRCSPISGHTSVYWYQQALGLGLQFLLWYDEGEERNRGNFPPRFSGRQFPNYSSELNVNALELEDSALYLCAVEAGGRAGTDTQYFGPGTRLTVL.

This sequence joins TRBV6-5 and TRBJ2-7; TRBD2 matches at 10 bases. Germline V gene data show CDR1 as MNHEY and CDR2 as SVGAGI. The V gene end was trimmed by 2 bases and the J gene end by 2 bases; junction bases not matched to a gene: 3. CDR3 length equals 15 residues. The CDR3 loop reads CASSYGGLATYEQYF. The CDR3 DNA reads as TGTGCCAGCAGTTACGGGGGACTAGCGACCTACGAGCAGTACTTC.

The chain links TRBV5-4 to TRBJ2-3; D is undetermined. CDR1 and CDR2 (germline): SGHNT, YYREEE (reference sequence). The CDR3 is 12 amino acids. With 9 bases removed from V and 2 bases from J, the gap between germline ends came to 10 bases. In DNA form, the CDR3 reads TGTGCCACTCGGTACGACACAGATACGCAGTATTTT. As protein: CATRYDTDTQYF.

This rearrangement joins TRBV28 to TRBJ2-5; possible D gene TRBD1, 7 bases. CDR3 length equals 15 residues. The ends were cut back, 6 bases at V and 0 bases at J, with 14 bases in the middle. Germline CDR1 is MDHEN and CDR2 is SYDVKM. CDR3 loop: CASSRGDRHQETQYF. CDR3 bases: TGTGCCAGCAGCAGGGGGGACAGACACCAAGAGACCCAGTACTTC.

The chain has TRBV6-1 and TRBJ1-1; D perhaps matches TRBD1 (5 bases). This CDR3 comprises 14 residues. The ends were cut back, 6 bases at V and 10 bases at J, with 21 bases in the middle. The germline gives CDR1 MNHNS, CDR2 SASEGT. The chain's CDR3 is CASRSAEGIYTAFF. DNA of the CDR3: TGTGCCAGCAGATCCGCCGAGGGGATCTACACAGCTTTCTTT.

The rearrangement links TRBV25-1 to TRBJ1-5; the D gene is possibly TRBD1 (5 bases). The V end was cut by 9 bases, the J end by 3 bases, with 9 bases between. The CDR3 sequence is 12 residues long. Looked up from germline, CDR1 is MGHDK and CDR2 is SYGVNS. The CDR3 region has the DNA TGTGCCAGGGCAGGGTTCAATCAGCCCCAGCATTTT. This translates into CARAGFNQPQHF.

The V gene is TRBV28, the J gene TRBJ1-5; 7 bases fit TRBD1. CDR3 length: 16 amino acids. From germline, CDR1 is MDHEN and CDR2 SYDVKM. V lost 5 bases, J lost 0 bases, and 7 bases stayed unmatched. The CDR3 is CASSRTGWNSNQPQHF. The CDR3, as DNA: TGTGCCAGCAGTCGGACAGGCTGGAATAGCAATCAGCCCCAGCATTTT.

The genes are TRBV9 and TRBJ1-1; D gene uncertain. Germline CDR1 SGDLS, CDR2 YYNGEE. CDR3 length: 11 residues. The V gene lost 4 bases and the J gene lost 11 bases, with 12 bases spanning the gap. DNA for the CDR3: TGTGCCAGCAGCTCCGGAGGGTACGCTTTCTTT. This codes for CASSSGGYAFF.

The chain joins TRBV7-2 to TRBJ2-7; a weak D match, TRBD1 (5 bases). The CDR3 has 16 amino acids. Germline V gene lookup returns CDR1 SGHTA and CDR2 FQGNSA. V dropped 5 bases and J dropped 2 bases, with 19 bases sitting between them. CDR3: CASSPDFGQGAYEQYF. The CDR3 DNA reads TGTGCCAGCAGCCCCGATTTTGGGCAGGGCGCCTACGAGCAGTACTTC.

This clone came up once. The chain is built from TRBV6-5 and TRBJ2-7, with TRBD2 matching over 7 bases. The CDR3 is 14 amino acids. CDR1 is MNHEY, CDR2 SVGAGI, per germline. The ends lost 2 bases at V and 3 bases at J; junction bases unmatched: 4. CDR3 bases: TGTGCCAGCAGTTACCCTGGGGAGGGCTACGAGCAGTACTTC. Protein: CASSYPGEGYEQYF.

The CDR3 reads CASSQVSSGVPTDTQYF. As DNA, the CDR3 is TGCGCCAGCAGCCAAGTTTCTAGCGGGGTACCCACAGATACGCAGTATTTT. V is TRBV4-1 and J is TRBJ2-3, with 9 bases that match TRBD2. CDR3 length equals 17 residues. The germline gives CDR1 MGHRA, CDR2 YSYEKL. V trimming: 1 base; J trimming: 2 bases; junction bases outside the gene matches: 7.

This chain joins TRBV6-5 and TRBJ2-7, with 9 bases fitting TRBD1. Trimming at V came to 6 bases and at J to 3 bases, leaving 9 bases not matched to a gene. Germline lookup yields CDR1 MNHEY and CDR2 SVGAGI. CDR3 length: 15 amino acids. CDR3 DNA: TGTGCCAGCAGCTCAGTTTCGGGACAGGGCTACGAGCAGTACTTC. As protein: CASSSVSGQGYEQYF.

V gene TRBV5-1 combines with J gene TRBJ2-1, with 11 nucleotides matching TRBD2. Germline loops: CDR1 SGHRS, CDR2 YFSETQ. Trimming at V came to 5 bases and at J to 2 bases, leaving 3 bases not matched to a gene. There are 15 residues in the CDR3. The CDR3 sequence: CASRPTSGTYNEQFF. The CDR3 DNA reads TGCGCCAGCAGACCGACTAGCGGGACCTACAATGAGCAGTTCTTC.

The gene calls are TRBV7-9 and TRBJ1-1; D ambiguous. V lost 1 base, J lost 4 bases, and 13 bases lay in between. The CDR3 loop spans 15 amino acids. Looked up from germline, CDR1 is SEHNR and CDR2 is FQNEAQ (reference sequence). The CDR3 region has the DNA TGTGCCAGCAGCTTAGTTTTTCCAGGACCCACTGAAGCTTTCTTT. Translating it yields CASSLVFPGPTEAFF.

The gene calls are TRBV9 and TRBJ2-7; 10 bases fit TRBD2. Germline lookup yields CDR1 SGDLS and CDR2 YYNGEE. Trimming at V came to 0 bases and at J to 4 bases, leaving 4 bases not matched to a gene. The CDR3 spans 15 residues. The CDR3 protein is CASSVELAGGYEQYF. The CDR3 nucleotides are TGTGCCAGCAGCGTAGAGTTAGCGGGAGGATACGAGCAGTACTTC.

The V and J genes are TRBV9 and TRBJ2-1; 8 bases map to TRBD2. V gave up 0 bases and J gave up 5 bases; unmatched junction bases: 7. The germline V gene encodes CDR1 SGDLS and CDR2 YYNGEE. The CDR3 has 16 residues. The CDR3 coding sequence is TGTGCCAGCAGCGTAGGACCGGGACTAGGCAACAATGAGCAGTTCTTC. It specifies CASSVGPGLGNNEQFF.

J is TRBJ2-1 and V is TRBV7-7; 8 bases are shared with TRBD2. Trimming at V came to 1 base and at J to 9 bases, leaving 8 bases not matched to a gene. Germline-derived CDR1 and CDR2 are SSHAT and FNYEAQ (reference sequence). CDR3 length equals 15 residues. The CDR3 bases are TGTGCCAGCAGCTTAGTTGAAGCGGGAGTCTCTGAGCAGTTCTTC. Protein: CASSLVEAGVSEQFF.

The rearrangement joins TRBV18 to TRBJ2-7, with 8 bases that match TRBD1. After removal of 3 bases from V and 4 bases from J, the junction contained 11 bases not matched to a gene. The germline V gene has CDR1 KGHSH and CDR2 LQKENI. The CDR3 sequence is 16 residues long. For the CDR3, the DNA is TGTGCCAGCTCACCGGTGGACAGGGCCCCCGCTTACGAGCAGTACTTC. It yields the protein CASSPVDRAPAYEQYF.

The J gene is TRBJ2-7, the V gene TRBV9; 8 bases are shared with TRBD2. V gave up 4 bases and J gave up 3 bases; unmatched junction bases: 9. CDR1 and CDR2 from the germline V gene are SGDLS and YYNGEE. The CDR3 loop spans 15 amino acids. The DNA for the CDR3 is TGTGCCAGCAGCTCAGCGGGAGTTAATCACTACGAGCAGTACTTC. It encodes CASSSAGVNHYEQYF.

This chain joins TRBV7-6 and TRBJ1-1; 7 nucleotides match TRBD1. The CDR3 totals 14 residues. Germline V gene lookup returns CDR1 SGHVS and CDR2 FNYEAQ. Losses at the gene ends were 4 bases for V and 2 bases for J; bases not matched to a gene: 4. The CDR3, as DNA: TGTGCCAGCAGCTCCCGGGACAGCAACACTGAAGCTTTCTTT. It codes for CASSSRDSNTEAFF.

V is TRBV27 and J is TRBJ2-7; 14 bases are shared with TRBD2. V shed 6 bases, J shed 5 bases, and the junction held 6 bases outside the gene matches. The CDR3 length is 15 residues. Germline assignment: CDR1 MNHEY and CDR2 SMNVEV (reference sequence). CDR3 bases: TGTGCCAGCAGGGGACTAGCGGGAGTAACCCACGAGCAGTACTTC. It yields the protein CASRGLAGVTHEQYF.

The chain has TRBV7-2 and TRBJ2-3, with D perhaps matching TRBD2 (6 bases). V lost 0 bases and J 0 bases, leaving 7 bases between the germline ends. From germline, CDR1 is SGHTA and CDR2 FQGNSA. The CDR3 covers 15 residues. The CDR3 nucleotides are TGTGCCAGCAGCTTAGCCAGCGGGAGCACAGATACGCAGTATTTT. Residues: CASSLASGSTDTQYF.